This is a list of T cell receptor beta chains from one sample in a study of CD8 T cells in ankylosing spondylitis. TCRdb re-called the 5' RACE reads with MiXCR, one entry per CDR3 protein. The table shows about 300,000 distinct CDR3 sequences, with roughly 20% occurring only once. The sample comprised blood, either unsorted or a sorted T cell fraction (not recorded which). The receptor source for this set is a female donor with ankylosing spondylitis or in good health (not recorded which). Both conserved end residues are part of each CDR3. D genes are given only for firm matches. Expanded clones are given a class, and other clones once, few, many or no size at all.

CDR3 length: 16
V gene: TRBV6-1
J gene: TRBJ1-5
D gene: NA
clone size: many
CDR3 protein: CASRSPGAPGNQPQHF
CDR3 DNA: TGTGCCAGCAGATCCCCGGGAGCCCCGGGCAATCAGCCCCAGCATTTT

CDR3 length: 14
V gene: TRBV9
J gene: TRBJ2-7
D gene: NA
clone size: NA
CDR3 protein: CASSEDGPFTEQYF
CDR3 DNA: TGTGCCAGCAGCGAGGATGGGCCTTTCACCGAGCAGTACTTC

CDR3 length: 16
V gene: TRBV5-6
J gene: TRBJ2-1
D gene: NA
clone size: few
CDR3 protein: CASSLAGWGSYNEQFF
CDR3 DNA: TGTGCCAGCAGCTTGGCCGGGTGGGGCTCCTACAATGAGCAGTTCTTC

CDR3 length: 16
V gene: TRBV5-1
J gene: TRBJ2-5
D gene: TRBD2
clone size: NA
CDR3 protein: CASSLAVAGEQETQYF
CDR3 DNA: TGCGCCAGCAGCTTGGCCGTTGCGGGGGAACAAGAGACCCAGTACTTC

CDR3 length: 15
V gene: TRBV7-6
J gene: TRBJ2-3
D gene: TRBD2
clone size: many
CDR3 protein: CASSLRGGTTDTQYF
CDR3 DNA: TGTGCCAGCAGCTTACGCGGGGGGACCACAGATACGCAGTATTTT

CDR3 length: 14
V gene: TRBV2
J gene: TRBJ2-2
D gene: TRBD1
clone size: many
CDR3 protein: CASYTQGSGGELFF
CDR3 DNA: TGTGCCAGCTACACACAGGGGAGCGGCGGGGAGCTGTTTTTT

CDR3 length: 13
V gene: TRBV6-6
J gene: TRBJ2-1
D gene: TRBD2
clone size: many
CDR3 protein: CASVLAGRDEQFF
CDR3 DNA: TGTGCCAGCGTCCTAGCGGGTCGGGATGAGCAGTTCTTC

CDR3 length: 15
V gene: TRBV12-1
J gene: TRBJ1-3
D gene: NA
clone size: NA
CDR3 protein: CASSPIVGAGNTIYF
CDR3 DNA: NA

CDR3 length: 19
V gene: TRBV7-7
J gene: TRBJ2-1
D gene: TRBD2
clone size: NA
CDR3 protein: CASSPGLAGGFRSYNEQFF
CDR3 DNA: TGTGCCAGCAGCCCAGGACTAGCGGGAGGGTTCAGGTCCTACAATGAGCAGTTCTTC

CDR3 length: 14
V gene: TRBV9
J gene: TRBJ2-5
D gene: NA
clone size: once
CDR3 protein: CASSVGLGQETQYF
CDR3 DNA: TGTGCCAGCAGCGTAGGCCTGGGGCAAGAGACCCAGTACTTC

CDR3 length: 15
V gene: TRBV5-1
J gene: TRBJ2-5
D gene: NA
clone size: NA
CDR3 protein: CASSPGLSKGETQYF
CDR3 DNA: TGCGCCAGCAGCCCGGGACTCTCAAAGGGGGAGACCCAGTACTTC

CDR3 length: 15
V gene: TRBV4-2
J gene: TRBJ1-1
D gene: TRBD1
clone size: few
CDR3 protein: CASSVTGGVLTEAFF
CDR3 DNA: TGTGCCAGCAGCGTGACAGGGGGCGTCCTCACTGAAGCTTTCTTT

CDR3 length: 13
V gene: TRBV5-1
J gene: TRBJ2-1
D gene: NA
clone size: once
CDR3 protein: CARSLGSYNEQFF
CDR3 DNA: TGCGCCAGAAGCTTGGGGAGCTACAATGAGCAGTTCTTC

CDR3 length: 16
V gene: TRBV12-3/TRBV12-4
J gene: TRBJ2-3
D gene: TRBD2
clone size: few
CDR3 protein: CASSSGRTSIADTQYF
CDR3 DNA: TGTGCCAGCAGCTCCGGGCGGACTAGCATTGCCGATACGCAGTATTTT

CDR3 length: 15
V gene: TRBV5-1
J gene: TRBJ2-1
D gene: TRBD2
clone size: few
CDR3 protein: CASSASGREYNEQFF
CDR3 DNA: TGCGCCAGCAGTGCTAGCGGGAGGGAATACAATGAGCAGTTCTTC

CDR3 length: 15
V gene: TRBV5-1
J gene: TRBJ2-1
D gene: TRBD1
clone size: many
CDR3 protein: CASKRETGGYNEQFF
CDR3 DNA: TGCGCCAGCAAACGCGAGACAGGGGGCTACAATGAGCAGTTCTTC

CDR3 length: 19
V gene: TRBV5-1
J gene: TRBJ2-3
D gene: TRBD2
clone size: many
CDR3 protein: CASSLDFGGLAGVEDTQYF
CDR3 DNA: TGCGCCAGCAGCTTGGATTTTGGGGGGCTAGCGGGAGTTGAAGATACGCAGTATTTT

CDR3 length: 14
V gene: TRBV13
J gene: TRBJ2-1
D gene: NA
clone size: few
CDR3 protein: CASSKGATYNEQFF
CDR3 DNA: TGTGCCAGCAGCAAGGGCGCTACTTACAATGAGCAGTTCTTC

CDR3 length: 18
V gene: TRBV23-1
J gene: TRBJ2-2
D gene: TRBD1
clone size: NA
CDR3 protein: CASSQSETGTTNTGELFF
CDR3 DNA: TGCGCCAGCAGTCAAAGTGAGACAGGGACCACGAACACCGGGGAGCTGTTTTTT

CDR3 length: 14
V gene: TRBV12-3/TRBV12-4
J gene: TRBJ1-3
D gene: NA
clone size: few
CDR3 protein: CASSTGFSGNTIYF
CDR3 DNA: TGTGCCAGCAGCACAGGTTTCTCTGGAAACACCATATATTTT

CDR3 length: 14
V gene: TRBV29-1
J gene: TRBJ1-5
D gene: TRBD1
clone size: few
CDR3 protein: CSAWDRDGNQPQHF
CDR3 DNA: TGCAGCGCTTGGGACAGGGACGGCAATCAGCCCCAGCATTTT

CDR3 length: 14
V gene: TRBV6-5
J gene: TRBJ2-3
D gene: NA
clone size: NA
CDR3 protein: CASSYGSPTDTQYF
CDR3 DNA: TGTGCCAGCAGTTATGGCTCCCCCACAGATACGCAGTATTTT

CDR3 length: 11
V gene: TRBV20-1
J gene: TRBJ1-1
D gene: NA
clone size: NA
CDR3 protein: CSAVVSRGAFF
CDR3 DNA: TGCAGTGCTGTGGTCTCTAGGGGAGCTTTCTTT

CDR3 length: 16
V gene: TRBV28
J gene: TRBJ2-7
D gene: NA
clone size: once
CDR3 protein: CASLPHRGRITYEQYF
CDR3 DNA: TGTGCCAGCCTACCTCACCGAGGCCGGATAACCTACGAGCAGTACTTC

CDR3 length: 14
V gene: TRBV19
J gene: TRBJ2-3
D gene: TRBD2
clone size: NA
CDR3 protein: CASNQRESLDTQYF
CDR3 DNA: TGTGCCAGTAATCAGCGGGAGAGTCTAGATACGCAGTATTTT

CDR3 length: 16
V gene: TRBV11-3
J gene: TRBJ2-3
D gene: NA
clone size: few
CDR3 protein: CASSKLGRASTDTQYF
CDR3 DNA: TGTGCCAGCAGCAAACTCGGCCGAGCTAGCACAGATACGCAGTATTTT

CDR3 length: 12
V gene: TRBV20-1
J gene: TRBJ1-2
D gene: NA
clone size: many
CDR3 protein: CRPFRDLYGYTF
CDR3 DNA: TGCAGGCCCTTCCGGGATCTCTATGGCTACACCTTC

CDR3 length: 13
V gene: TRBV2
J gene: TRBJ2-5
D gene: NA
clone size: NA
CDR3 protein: CATHRDGQETQYF
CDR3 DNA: TGTGCCACCCACCGGGACGGACAAGAGACCCAGTACTTC

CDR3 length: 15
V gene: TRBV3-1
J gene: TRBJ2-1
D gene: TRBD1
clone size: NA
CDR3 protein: CASSQDGYRGTKQFF
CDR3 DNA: TGTGCCAGCAGCCAAGATGGGTACAGGGGGACGAAGCAGTTCTTC

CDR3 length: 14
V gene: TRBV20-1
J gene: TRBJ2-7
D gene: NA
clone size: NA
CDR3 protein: CSASTFPGSYEQYF
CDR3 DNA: TGCAGTGCTAGTACGTTTCCGGGCTCCTACGAGCAGTACTTC

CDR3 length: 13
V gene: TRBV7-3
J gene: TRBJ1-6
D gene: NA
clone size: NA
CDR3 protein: CASSPTVGSPLHF
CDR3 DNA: TGTGCCAGCAGCCCCACGGTGGGTTCACCCCTCCACTTT

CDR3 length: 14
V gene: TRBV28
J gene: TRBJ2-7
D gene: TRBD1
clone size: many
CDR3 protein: CASRNRGAIYEQYF
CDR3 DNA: TGTGCCAGCAGGAACAGGGGAGCTATCTACGAGCAGTACTTC

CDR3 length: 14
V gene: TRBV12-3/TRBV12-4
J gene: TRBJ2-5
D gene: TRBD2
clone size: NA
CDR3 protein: CASSSRTSSETQYF
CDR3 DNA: TGTGCCAGCAGTTCTCGGACTAGCAGTGAGACCCAGTACTTC

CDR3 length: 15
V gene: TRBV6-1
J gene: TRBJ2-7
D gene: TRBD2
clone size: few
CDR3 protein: CASRTGLAGSYEQYF
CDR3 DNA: TGTGCCAGCAGAACGGGACTAGCGGGATCCTACGAGCAGTACTTC

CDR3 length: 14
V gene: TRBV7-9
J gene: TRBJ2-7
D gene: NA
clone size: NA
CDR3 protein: CASSLARVEYEQYF
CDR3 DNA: TGTGCCAGCAGCTTAGCAAGGGTGGAGTACGAGCAGTACTTC

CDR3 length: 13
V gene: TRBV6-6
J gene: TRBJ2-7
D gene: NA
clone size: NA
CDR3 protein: CASRDNDSYEQYF
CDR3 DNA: TGTGCCAGCAGGGACAACGACTCCTACGAGCAGTACTTC

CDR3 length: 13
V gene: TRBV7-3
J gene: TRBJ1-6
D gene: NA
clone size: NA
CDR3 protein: CASSPEGASLLHF
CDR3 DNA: TGTGCCAGCAGCCCCGAGGGAGCCAGCCTCCTCCACTTT

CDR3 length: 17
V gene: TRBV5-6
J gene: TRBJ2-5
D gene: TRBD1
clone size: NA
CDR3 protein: CASSLDRTGTYQETQYF
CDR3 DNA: TGTGCCAGCAGCCTGGACCGGACAGGGACGTACCAAGAGACCCAGTACTTC

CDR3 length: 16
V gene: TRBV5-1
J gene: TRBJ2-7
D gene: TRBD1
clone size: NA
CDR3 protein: CASSTRTGGQSYEQYF
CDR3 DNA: TGCGCCAGCAGCACTCGGACAGGGGGTCAATCCTACGAGCAGTACTTC

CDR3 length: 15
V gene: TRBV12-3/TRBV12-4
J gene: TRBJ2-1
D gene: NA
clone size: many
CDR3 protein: CASSSGIMVGNEQFF
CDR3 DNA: TGTGCCAGCAGTTCGGGGATCATGGTTGGCAATGAGCAGTTCTTC

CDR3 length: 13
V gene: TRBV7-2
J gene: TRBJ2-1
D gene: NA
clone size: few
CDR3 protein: CASSLGHYNEQFF
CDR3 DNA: TGTGCCAGCAGCCTAGGACACTACAATGAGCAGTTCTTC

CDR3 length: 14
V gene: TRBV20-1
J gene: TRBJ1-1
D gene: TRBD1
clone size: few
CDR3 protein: CSASGGTADLEAFF
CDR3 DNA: TGCAGTGCTAGCGGGGGGACAGCCGATCTGGAAGCTTTCTTT

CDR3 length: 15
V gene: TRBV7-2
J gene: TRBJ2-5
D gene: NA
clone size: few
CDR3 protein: CASSLRGLYQETQYF
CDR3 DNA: TGTGCCAGCAGCTTGAGGGGCCTGTACCAAGAGACCCAGTACTTC

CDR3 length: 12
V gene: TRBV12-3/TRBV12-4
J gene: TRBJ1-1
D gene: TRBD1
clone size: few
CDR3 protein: CASQQGDTEAFF
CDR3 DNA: TGTGCCAGCCAACAGGGGGACACTGAAGCTTTCTTT

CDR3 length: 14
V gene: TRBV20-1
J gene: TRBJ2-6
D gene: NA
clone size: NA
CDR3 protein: CSARLGAGANVLTF
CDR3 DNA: TGCAGTGCAAGGTTAGGGGCCGGGGCCAACGTCCTGACTTTC

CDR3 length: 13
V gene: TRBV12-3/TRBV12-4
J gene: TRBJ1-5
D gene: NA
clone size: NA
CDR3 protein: CASTHRSNQPQHF
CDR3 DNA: TGTGCCAGCACGCACCGGAGCAATCAGCCCCAGCATTTT

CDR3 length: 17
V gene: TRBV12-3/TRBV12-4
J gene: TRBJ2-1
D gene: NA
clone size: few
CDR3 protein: CASSLAPLVAISNEQFF
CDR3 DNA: TGTGCCAGCAGTTTAGCTCCCTTAGTTGCTATAAGCAATGAGCAGTTCTTC